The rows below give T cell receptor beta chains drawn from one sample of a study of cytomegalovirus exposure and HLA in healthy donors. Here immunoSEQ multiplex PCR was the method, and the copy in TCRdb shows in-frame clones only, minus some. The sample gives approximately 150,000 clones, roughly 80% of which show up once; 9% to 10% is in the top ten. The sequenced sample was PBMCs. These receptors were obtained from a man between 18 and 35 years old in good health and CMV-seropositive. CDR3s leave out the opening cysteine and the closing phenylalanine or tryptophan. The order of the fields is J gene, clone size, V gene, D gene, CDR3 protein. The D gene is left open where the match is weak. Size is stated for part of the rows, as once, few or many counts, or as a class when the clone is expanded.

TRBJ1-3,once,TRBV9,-,ASSPQGGTPAAGNTIY
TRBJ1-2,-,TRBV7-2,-,ASSLVGQGPGYT
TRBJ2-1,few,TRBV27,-,ASSLAPSSYNEQF
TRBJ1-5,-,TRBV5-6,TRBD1,ASSTGTGFSNQPQH
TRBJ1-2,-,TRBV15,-,ATSLPGAPGGYT
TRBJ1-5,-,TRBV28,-,ASTGDRLWPQH
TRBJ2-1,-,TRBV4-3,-,ASSQEGFLSYNEQF
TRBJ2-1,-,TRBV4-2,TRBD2,ASSQALAGEVIEQF
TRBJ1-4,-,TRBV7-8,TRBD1,ASSFGQVLNEKLF
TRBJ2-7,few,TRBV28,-,ASTRSGRGWYEQY
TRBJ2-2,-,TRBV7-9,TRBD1,ASSPGTGGANTGEPF
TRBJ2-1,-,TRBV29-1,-,SVAALQDNEQF
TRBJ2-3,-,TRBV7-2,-,ASSLAGGRTDTQY
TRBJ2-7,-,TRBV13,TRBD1,ASSLGLIGDRGGEQY
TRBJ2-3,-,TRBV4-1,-,ASSQSSTDTQY
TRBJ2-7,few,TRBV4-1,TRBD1,ASSQVSGQGLYEQY
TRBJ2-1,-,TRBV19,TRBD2,ASSMVRGAEQF
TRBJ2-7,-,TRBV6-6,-,ASSNGGDEQY
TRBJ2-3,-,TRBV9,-,ASSGRSLTDTQY
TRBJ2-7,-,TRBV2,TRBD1,ASRGQGAYEQY
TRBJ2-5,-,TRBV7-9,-,ASRPSGTFQETQY
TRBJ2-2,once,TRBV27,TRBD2,ASSFRTSGATNTGELF
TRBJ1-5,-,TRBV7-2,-,ASSLVNQPQH
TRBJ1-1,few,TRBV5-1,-,ASSLGDSRSLNTEAF
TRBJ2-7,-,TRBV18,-,ASSPKGGSYEQY
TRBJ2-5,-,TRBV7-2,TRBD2,ASSLHGAGNPLGQY
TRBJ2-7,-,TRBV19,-,ASSMGLRTGYEQY
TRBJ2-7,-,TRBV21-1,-,ASSVLQGQESSYEQY
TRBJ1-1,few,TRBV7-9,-,ASSPTGVEDTEAF
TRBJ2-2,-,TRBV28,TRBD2,ASSFIVAGAGELF
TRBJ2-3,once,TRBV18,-,ASSPLMGGSTDTQY
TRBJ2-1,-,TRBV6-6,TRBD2,ASSPTSGEINNEQF
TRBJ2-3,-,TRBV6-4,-,ASSEGGGATDTQY
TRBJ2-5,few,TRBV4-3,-,ASSQALEETQY
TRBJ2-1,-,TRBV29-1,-,SAGTSNDRPHNEQF
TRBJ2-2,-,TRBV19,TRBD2,ASSIGIREREAQGELF
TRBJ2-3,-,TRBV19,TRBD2,ASTTRSLVGGGNTQY
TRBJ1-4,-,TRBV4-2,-,ASSPVGAPFEATNEKLF
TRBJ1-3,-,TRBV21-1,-,ASNRGPNTIY
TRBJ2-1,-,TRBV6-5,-,ASRGPYNEQF
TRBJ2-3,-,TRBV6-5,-,ASSYSKTFNGY
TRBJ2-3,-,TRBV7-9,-,ASSPRPGVKGTDTQY
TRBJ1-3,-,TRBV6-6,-,ASSSGVISGNTIY
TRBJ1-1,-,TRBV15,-,ATSRDSGTNTEAF
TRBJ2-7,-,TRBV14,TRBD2,ASSTWTSGRSNYEQY
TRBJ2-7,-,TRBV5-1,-,ASSPGDLLISYEQY
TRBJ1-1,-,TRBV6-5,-,ASRMGGDTEAF
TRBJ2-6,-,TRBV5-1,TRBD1,ASSLVSSGGAGANVLT
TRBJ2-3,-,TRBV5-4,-,ASRPHTSGDTDTQY
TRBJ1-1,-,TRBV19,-,ASSIGAGLDTEAF
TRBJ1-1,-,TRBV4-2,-,ASSQDVTGTTEAF
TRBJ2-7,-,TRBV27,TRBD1,ASSTSGQGDISYEQY
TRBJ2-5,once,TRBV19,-,ASSPKVPGETQY